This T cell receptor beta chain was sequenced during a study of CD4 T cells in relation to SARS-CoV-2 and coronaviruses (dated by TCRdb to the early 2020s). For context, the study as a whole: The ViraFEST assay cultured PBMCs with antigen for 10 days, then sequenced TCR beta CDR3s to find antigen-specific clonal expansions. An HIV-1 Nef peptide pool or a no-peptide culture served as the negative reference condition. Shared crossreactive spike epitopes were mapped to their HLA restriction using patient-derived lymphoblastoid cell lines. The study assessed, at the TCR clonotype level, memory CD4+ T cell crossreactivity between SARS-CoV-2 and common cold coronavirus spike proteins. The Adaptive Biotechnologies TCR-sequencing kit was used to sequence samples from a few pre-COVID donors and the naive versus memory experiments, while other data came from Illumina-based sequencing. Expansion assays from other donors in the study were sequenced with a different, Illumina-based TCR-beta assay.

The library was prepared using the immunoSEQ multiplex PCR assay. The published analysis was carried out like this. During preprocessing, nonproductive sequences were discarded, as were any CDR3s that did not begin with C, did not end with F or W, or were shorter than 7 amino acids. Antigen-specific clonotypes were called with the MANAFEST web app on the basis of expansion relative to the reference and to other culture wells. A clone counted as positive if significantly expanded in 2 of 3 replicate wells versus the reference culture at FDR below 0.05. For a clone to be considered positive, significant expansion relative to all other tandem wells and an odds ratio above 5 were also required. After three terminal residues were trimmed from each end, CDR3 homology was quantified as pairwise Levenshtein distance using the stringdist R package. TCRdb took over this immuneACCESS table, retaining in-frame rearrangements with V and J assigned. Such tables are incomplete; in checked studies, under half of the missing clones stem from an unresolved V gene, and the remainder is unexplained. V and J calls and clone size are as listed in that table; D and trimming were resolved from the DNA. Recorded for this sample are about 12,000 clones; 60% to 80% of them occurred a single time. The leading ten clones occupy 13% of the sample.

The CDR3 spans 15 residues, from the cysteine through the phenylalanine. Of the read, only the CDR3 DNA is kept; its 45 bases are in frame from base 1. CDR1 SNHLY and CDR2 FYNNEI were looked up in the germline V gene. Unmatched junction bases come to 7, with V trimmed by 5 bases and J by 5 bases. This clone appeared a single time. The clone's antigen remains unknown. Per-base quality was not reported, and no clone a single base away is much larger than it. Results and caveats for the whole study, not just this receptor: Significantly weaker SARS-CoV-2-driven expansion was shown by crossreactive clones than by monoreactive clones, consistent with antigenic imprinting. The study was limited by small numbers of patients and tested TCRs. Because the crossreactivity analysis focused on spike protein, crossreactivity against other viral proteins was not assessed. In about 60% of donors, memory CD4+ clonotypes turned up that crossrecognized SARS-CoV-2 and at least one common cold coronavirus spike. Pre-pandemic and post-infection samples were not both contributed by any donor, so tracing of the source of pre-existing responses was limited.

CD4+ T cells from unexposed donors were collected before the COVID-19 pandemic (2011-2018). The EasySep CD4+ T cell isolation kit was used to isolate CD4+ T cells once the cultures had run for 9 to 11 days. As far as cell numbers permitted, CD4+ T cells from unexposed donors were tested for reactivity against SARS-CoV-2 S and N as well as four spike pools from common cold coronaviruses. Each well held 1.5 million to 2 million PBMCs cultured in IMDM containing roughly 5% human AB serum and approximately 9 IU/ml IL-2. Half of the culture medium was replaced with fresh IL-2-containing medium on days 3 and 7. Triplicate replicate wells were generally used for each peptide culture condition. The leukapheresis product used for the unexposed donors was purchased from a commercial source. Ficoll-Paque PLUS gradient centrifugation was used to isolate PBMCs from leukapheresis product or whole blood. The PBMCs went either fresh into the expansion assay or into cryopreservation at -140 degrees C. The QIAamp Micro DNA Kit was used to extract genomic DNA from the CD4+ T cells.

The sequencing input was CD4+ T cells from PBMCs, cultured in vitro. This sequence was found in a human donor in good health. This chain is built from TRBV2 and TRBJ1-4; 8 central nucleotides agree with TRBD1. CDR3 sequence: CASSQQGQENEKLFF. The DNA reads TGTGCCAGCAGTCAACAGGGACAGGAGAATGAAAAACTGTTTTTT.